These 27 T cell receptor beta chains were all obtained from the same sample, sequenced in a study of T cells in women clearing cervical HPV infection. Clones were sequenced by immunoSEQ multiplex PCR, and TCRdb holds only the in-frame ones, with some missing. Here the sample table reports some 16,000 clones. The material sequenced was blood buffy coat. These receptors were collected from a woman aged 18-70 years with a cervical HPV16 infection that either progressed to CIN3+ or cleared (not recorded which).

Turning to this clone: The read ends 3 residues early relative to the CDR3; the germline J gene fills the gap. The genes are TRBV20-1 and TRBJ1-4, with D perhaps TRBD1 (5 bases). V lost 1 base to trimming and J lost 7 bases, with 10 bases between them. The CDR3 covers 13 residues. The germline V gene encodes CDR1 DFQATT and CDR2 SNEGSKA (reference sequence). This chain's CDR3 is CSARGGEGEKLFF. Incomplete CDR3 DNA: TGCAGTGCTAGAGGAGGGGAAGGTGAAAAA.

On this clone: The read ends 3 residues before the CDR3 terminus; that terminus is restored from the germline J gene. The gene calls are TRBV19 and TRBJ2-7, with D perhaps matching TRBD1 or TRBD2 (5 bases each). The CDR3 spans 15 residues. From germline, CDR1 is LNHDA and CDR2 SQIVND (reference sequence). V was trimmed by 1 base and J by 0 bases, leaving 10 bases between them. The CDR3 spells CASSIVKGSSYEQYF. The part of the CDR3 DNA that was read is TGTGCCAGTAGTATAGTCAAGGGGAGCTCCTACGAG.

Notes on this clone: With the read ending 3 residues before the CDR3 end, the germline J gene is used to fill in that end. The chain uses TRBV20-1 and TRBJ1-5, with 7 positions matching TRBD1. Trimming took 5 bases from V and 3 from J; bases not matched to a gene: 4. CDR1 and CDR2 from the germline V gene are DFQATT and SNEGSKA (reference sequence). The CDR3 covers 13 residues. Here the CDR3 reads CSASGTVNQPQHF. Partial CDR3 DNA: TGCAGTGCTTCCGGGACAGTCAATCAGCCC.

A remark on this clone: The read stops 3 residues short of the end of the CDR3; the missing end is completed from the germline J gene. This chain joins TRBV30 and TRBJ2-5, with 9 bases fitting TRBD2. The length of the CDR3 is 15 residues. The germline V gene encodes CDR1 GTSNPN and CDR2 SVGIG (reference sequence). The V and J ends lost 3 bases and 2 bases, in that order; junction bases with no gene match: 7. The CDR3 sequence: CAWSPQGLAQETQYF. The CDR3 bases that were read are TGTGCCTGGAGCCCGCAAGGACTAGCGCAAGAGACC.

With respect to this clone: Sequencing ends 3 residues short of the CDR3 end; the germline J gene provides the rest. The chain combines TRBV19 with TRBJ1-4; weak D call: TRBD1 (6 bases). Trimming cost V 3 bases and J 4 bases, with 12 bases left between them. The CDR3 spans 15 residues. The germline gives CDR1 LNHDA, CDR2 SQIVND (reference sequence). The DNA read from the CDR3 is TGTGCCAGTAGTATCGGCCAGGGGAATAATGAAAAA. It yields the protein CASSIGQGNNEK. The complete CDR3 protein is CASSIGQGNNEKLFF.

Regarding this clone: The read ends 3 residues early relative to the CDR3; the germline J gene fills the gap. The rearrangement uses TRBV20-1 and TRBJ1-2, with D uncertain. V dropped 5 bases and J dropped 3 bases, with 7 bases sitting between them. CDR1 DFQATT and CDR2 SNEGSKA come from the germline V gene (reference sequence). The CDR3 consists of 11 residues. The sequenced CDR3 bases are TGCAGTGCTGGCCAGGACTATGGC. It codes for CSAGQDYG. The CDR3 reads in full as CSAGQDYGYTF.

To note about this clone: Read coverage stops 3 residues before the CDR3 terminus; the germline J gene supplies the remainder. This rearrangement joins TRBV30 to TRBJ2-7, with D maybe TRBD1 (6 bases). In germline, CDR1 is GTSNPN, CDR2 SVGIG (reference sequence). The CDR3 sequence is 14 residues long. Trimming shortened V by 0 bases and J by 0 bases, and 9 bases separated the two germline ends. CDR3 DNA, as far as it was read: TGTGCCTGGAGTGTACAGGGAGCCTCCTACGAG. Residues: CAWSVQGASYE. Given in full, the CDR3 is CAWSVQGASYEQYF.

About this clone: The read stops 3 residues short of the end of the CDR3; the missing end is completed from the germline J gene. The rearrangement uses TRBV5-1 and TRBJ2-1; TRBD2 matches at 10 bases. V dropped 2 bases and J dropped 5; count of bases not matched to a gene: 4. The CDR3 loop spans 15 amino acids. Per germline, CDR1 SGHRS and CDR2 YFSETQ. The part of the CDR3 DNA that was read is TGCGCCAGCAGCTTCACTAGCGGGAACCACAATGAG. Translating gives CASSFTSGNHNE. The whole CDR3 is CASSFTSGNHNEQFF. Combining the CDR3 with reference TRBV5-1 and TRBJ2-1 gives the whole variable domain KAGVTQTPRYLIKTRGQQVTLSCSPISGHRSVSWYQQTPGQGLQFLFEYFSETQRNKGNFPGRFSGRQFSNSRSEMNVSTLELGDSALYLCASSFTSGNHNEQFFGPGTRLTVL.

Comment on this clone: The CDR3 is cut off 3 residues early in the read; its end comes from the germline J gene. The rearrangement uses TRBV5-1 and TRBJ2-1; 7 bases map to TRBD2. This CDR3 has 19 residues. Germline CDR1 is SGHRS and CDR2 is YFSETQ. Germline trimming cut 3 bases from V and 5 bases from J; bases unmatched to any gene: 20. CDR3 bases read: TGCGCCAGCAGCTCCGGACTAAGCGGGAACCCCCTTTGGGACAATGAG. Its protein product is CASSSGLSGNPLWDNE. The full CDR3 reads CASSSGLSGNPLWDNEQFF.

With respect to this clone: With the read ending 3 residues before the CDR3 end, the germline J gene is used to fill in that end. The chain uses TRBV20-1 and TRBJ2-4, with 11 bases matching TRBD2. CDR3 length equals 16 residues. V lost 3 bases to trimming and J lost 0 bases; unmatched junction nucleotides: 4. CDR1 DFQATT and CDR2 SNEGSKA come from the germline V gene (reference sequence). This CDR3 is CSARTSGKIAKNIQYF. Partial CDR3 DNA: TGCAGTGCTAGGACTAGCGGGAAGATAGCCAAAAACATT.

On this clone: Sequencing ends 3 residues short of the CDR3 end; the germline J gene provides the rest. The chain has TRBV30 and TRBJ2-7; D is perhaps TRBD1 (5 bases). Trimming cost V 5 bases and J 4 bases, with 9 bases left between them. CDR1 is GTSNPN and CDR2 is SVGIG in the germline V gene (reference sequence). CDR3 length equals 11 residues. The sequenced CDR3 bases are TGTGCCTGGTCGACAGCTTACGAG. Its translation is CAWSTAYE. The full CDR3 protein is CAWSTAYEQYF.

Comments on this clone: The read falls 3 residues short of the CDR3 end, and the missing part is taken from the germline J gene. V is TRBV30 and J is TRBJ1-6; D ambiguous. CDR1 is GTSNPN, CDR2 SVGIG, per germline (reference sequence). V was shortened by 3 bases and J by 7 bases, with 16 bases between the two germline ends. The CDR3 length is 15 residues. The CDR3 loop reads CAWRLAAGLNSPLHF. Incomplete CDR3 DNA: TGTGCCTGGAGACTTGCGGCGGGCCTCAATTCACCC.

About this clone: The read is 3 residues too short to cover the CDR3 end, so that end is filled in from the germline J gene. This chain uses TRBV7-3 with TRBJ2-7; TRBD2 is a possible D gene (6 bases). The CDR3 extends over 16 amino acids. Germline V lookup: CDR1 SGHTA, CDR2 FQGTGA. Trimming took off 0 bases at V and 0 bases at J, with 12 bases between the two ends. The DNA read from the CDR3 is TGTGCCAGCAGCTTAACTGGGACTGAAAGCTCCTACGAG. As protein: CASSLTGTESSYE. The CDR3 in full is CASSLTGTESSYEQYF.

For this clone: The read gets to within 3 residues of the CDR3 end, and the germline J gene fills in the rest. The chain combines TRBV4-1 with TRBJ1-5, with D possibly being TRBD1 (6 bases). Trimming left V 1 base short and J 6 bases short, with 10 bases between. Germline lookup yields CDR1 MGHRA and CDR2 YSYEKL. This CDR3 is built from 14 residues. CDR3 residues: CASSQATGTQPQHF. Partial CDR3 DNA: TGCGCCAGCAGCCAAGCAACAGGGACTCAGCCC.

On this clone: The read terminates 3 residues ahead of where the CDR3 ends, so the germline J gene completes it. This chain links TRBV5-1 with TRBJ2-3; TRBD2 might be the D (5 bases). This CDR3 has 13 amino acids. Germline V lookup: CDR1 SGHRS, CDR2 YFSETQ. The CDR3 loop is CASWLIHGETQYF. Partial CDR3 DNA: TGCGCCAGCTGGCTCATCCACGGGGAGACG.

On this clone: The read ends 3 residues early relative to the CDR3; the germline J gene fills the gap. The chain links TRBV5-4 to TRBJ1-3; D not resolved. V was cut by 0 bases and J by 4 bases, with 11 bases left in between. Germline CDR1 SGHNT, CDR2 YYREEE (reference sequence). The CDR3 spans 15 residues. Here the CDR3 reads CASSLDFGEGNTIYF. CDR3 DNA (partial): TGTGCCAGCAGCTTGGATTTCGGGGAAGGAAACACC. The variable domain in full, with the rest retrieved from reference TRBV5-4 and TRBJ1-3, is ETGVTQSPTHLIKTRGQQVTLRCSSQSGHNTVSWYQQALGQGPQFIFQYYREEENGRGNFPPRFSGLQFPNYSSELNVNALELDDSALYLCASSLDFGEGNTIYFGEGSWLTVV.

Worth noting for this clone: The DNA ends 3 residues before the CDR3 does, and the rest of the CDR3 is filled in from the germline J gene. This sequence joins TRBV11-2 and TRBJ2-1; 7 positions match TRBD1. Germline CDR1 SGHAT, CDR2 FQNNGV. Germline trimming cut 4 bases from V and 4 bases from J; bases unmatched to any gene: 7. The CDR3 spans 15 residues. Incomplete CDR3 DNA: TGTGCCAGCAGCTCCGGGACAGAGGCTTACAATGAG. Protein: CASSSGTEAYNE. The full CDR3 reads CASSSGTEAYNEQFF.

Details on this clone: The CDR3 extends 3 residues past the end of the read, so its final part is completed from the germline J gene. The chain couples TRBV29-1 to TRBJ1-2; perhaps TRBD1 as D (6 bases). Germline V lookup: CDR1 SQVTM, CDR2 ANQGSEA. This CDR3 has 15 residues. The CDR3 sequence is CSAPGGSGGAEGYTF. The DNA read from the CDR3 is TGCAGCGCCCCGGGGGGTAGTGGGGGGGCGGAGGGC.

A note on this clone: The read ends 3 residues before the CDR3 terminus; that terminus is restored from the germline J gene. The chain is built from TRBV6-1 and TRBJ1-2; D might be TRBD1 (5 bases). The germline V and J ends were trimmed by 2 bases and 5 bases, with 9 bases remaining between them. In germline, CDR1 is MNHNS, CDR2 SASEGT. CDR3 size: 13 residues. CDR3 DNA (partial): TGTGCCAGCAGTGAATCTGGGGGGTATGGC. Translating gives CASSESGGYG. The complete CDR3 sequence is CASSESGGYGYTF.

Worth noting for this clone: Read coverage stops 3 residues before the CDR3 terminus; the germline J gene supplies the remainder. This chain links TRBV7-2 with TRBJ1-2; D unresolved. Per the germline V gene, CDR1 is SGHTA and CDR2 is FQGNSA. This CDR3 spans 16 amino acids. Here the CDR3 reads CASSLALAPSTDTYTF. CDR3 DNA, as far as it was read: TGTGCCAGCAGCTTAGCGCTAGCCCCTAGCACAGATACC.

With respect to this clone: The read ends 3 residues before the CDR3 terminus; that terminus is restored from the germline J gene. The rearrangement joins TRBV28 to TRBJ1-1, with 8 bases matching TRBD1. The V gene end was trimmed by 7 bases and the J gene end by 1 base; junction bases not matched to a gene: 5. CDR1 MDHEN and CDR2 SYDVKM come from the germline V gene. There are 14 residues in the CDR3. CDR3 amino acids: CASTRQGRNTEAFF. Incomplete CDR3 DNA: TGTGCCAGCACCAGACAGGGGCGGAACACTGAA.

Worth noting for this clone: With the read ending 3 residues before the CDR3 end, the germline J gene is used to fill in that end. This chain uses TRBV7-9 with TRBJ2-5; 8 bases line up with TRBD2. The J segment lost 2 bases and the V segment lost 4 bases, leaving 6 bases of the junction unmatched. There are 15 residues in the CDR3. Per germline, CDR1 SEHNR and CDR2 FQNEAQ (reference sequence). CDR3 DNA (partial): TGTGCCAGCAGCTCAACGGGGGGGAGGCAAGAGACC. Translating it yields CASSSTGGRQET. The complete CDR3 sequence is CASSSTGGRQETQYF.

As for this clone: With the read ending 3 residues before the CDR3 end, the germline J gene is used to fill in that end. The chain combines TRBV19 with TRBJ1-4; a possible D gene is TRBD1 (6 bases). V dropped 7 bases and J dropped 0 bases, with 12 bases sitting between them. This CDR3 has 15 residues. Germline CDR1 LNHDA, CDR2 SQIVND (reference sequence). CDR3 bases read: TGTGCCAGTAAGCCCGAGGGGGCAACTAATGAAAAA. Amino acid sequence: CASKPEGATNEK. The whole CDR3 protein reads CASKPEGATNEKLFF. The variable domain in full, completed from reference TRBV19 and TRBJ1-4, reads DGGITQSPKYLFRKEGQNVTLSCEQNLNHDAMYWYRQDPGQGLRLIYYSQIVNDFQKGDIAEGYSVSREKKESFPLTVTSAQKNPTAFYLCASKPEGATNEKLFFGSGTQLSVL.

Regarding this clone: The read halts 3 residues ahead of the CDR3 end, with the missing end drawn from the germline J gene. V is TRBV7-2 and J is TRBJ2-2; 8 nucleotides agree with TRBD1. The V gene's germline CDR1 is SGHTA and CDR2 FQGNSA. The CDR3 loop spans 14 amino acids. The CDR3 DNA, read in part, is TGTGCCAGCAGCCCCGGACAGGGTCGGGAAAAG. Translating gives CASSPGQGREK. The entire CDR3 is CASSPGQGREKLFF.

About this clone: With the read ending 3 residues before the CDR3 end, the germline J gene is used to fill in that end. The chain carries TRBV19 and TRBJ1-2, with D tentatively TRBD1 (5 bases). The ends were cut back, 3 bases at V and 7 bases at J, with 15 bases in the middle. From germline, CDR1 is LNHDA and CDR2 SQIVND (reference sequence). This CDR3 is 14 amino acids long. CDR3 DNA, as far as it was read: TGTGCCAGTAGTATGCGGGGCGGTTTTCTTGGC. Translating it yields CASSMRGGFLG. The whole CDR3 reads CASSMRGGFLGYTF.

About this clone itself: The read terminates 3 residues before the CDR3 end, so the remaining end is supplied by the germline J gene. The chain recombines TRBV18 with TRBJ2-2; 7 nucleotides line up with TRBD1. The CDR3 length is 13 residues. Germline assignment: CDR1 KGHSH and CDR2 LQKENI. CDR3 protein: CASSPPQGEKLFF. CDR3 DNA, as far as it was read: TGTGCCAGCTCACCTCCCCAGGGGGAAAAG. Filled out from reference TRBV18 and TRBJ2-2, the complete variable domain reads NAGVMQNPRHLVRRRGQEARLRCSPMKGHSHVYWYRQLPEEGLKFMVYLQKENIIDESGMPKERFSAEFPKEGPSILRIQQVVRGDSAAYFCASSPPQGEKLFFGEGSRLTVL.

Notes on this clone: Read data end 3 residues before the CDR3 end; the end is taken from the germline J gene. This sequence joins TRBV20-1 and TRBJ2-1; D perhaps matches TRBD2 (6 bases). The ends were cut back, 0 bases at V and 0 bases at J, with 21 bases in the middle. Germline CDR1 and CDR2: DFQATT and SNEGSKA (reference sequence). This CDR3 has 19 residues. CDR3 DNA (partial): TGCAGTGCTAGAGATCGGGCCGAGTTTGCGCGGGGCTCCTACAATGAG. Residues: CSARDRAEFARGSYNE. The full CDR3 protein reads CSARDRAEFARGSYNEQFF.